This T cell receptor beta chain is drawn from a study of shared clonotypes between healthy human individuals. About the research overall: The people who gave samples were two women and three men aged 18 to 49. Study-wide findings and caveats: Estimated richness values were generally larger in naive subsets than in memory subsets.

Authors' methods: Junction-only sequences without quality scores came from ImmunoSEQ, so filtering differed. Using immunoSEQ multiplex PCR, the repertoire was profiled, and TCRdb retains in-frame clones only, with some absent. V, J and clone size were drawn from that table, and D and trimming were deduced from the DNA. The data show some 2.1 million clones, with over 85% seen just once and over 1.5% held by the top ten. Naive-designated CD8 cells lacked CD45RO, were positively enriched for CCR7, and omitted terminally differentiated effector memory CD45RA+ cells. All donors qualified as healthy HIV-negative adults and had experienced no recent acute infections or vaccinations. As to this clone: What it binds is unknown. The sample contains more than one DNA sequence encoding this CDR3.

The ends lost 5 bases at V and 2 bases at J; junction bases unmatched: 5. CDR1 is MDHEN and CDR2 is SYDVKM in the germline V gene. The CDR3 extends over 14 amino acids. Input material: naive CD8+ T cells from PBMCs. This sequence joins TRBV28 and TRBJ2-5; 7 bases map to TRBD2. The origin of this receptor is a man between 18 and 29 years old in good health. Some clones in this sample may be carry-over from other donors' samples. This chain's CDR3 is CASSQPGLQETQYF. DNA for the CDR3: TGTGCCAGCAGTCAACCGGGACTACAAGAGACCCAGTACTTC.